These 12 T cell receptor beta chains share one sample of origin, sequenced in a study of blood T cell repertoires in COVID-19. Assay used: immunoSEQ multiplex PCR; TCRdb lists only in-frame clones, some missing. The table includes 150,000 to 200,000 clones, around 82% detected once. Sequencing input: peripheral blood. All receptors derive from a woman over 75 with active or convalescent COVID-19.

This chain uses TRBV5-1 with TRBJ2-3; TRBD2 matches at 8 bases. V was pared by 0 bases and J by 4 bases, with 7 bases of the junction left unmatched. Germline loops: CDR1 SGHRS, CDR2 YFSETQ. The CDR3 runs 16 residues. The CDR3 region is CASSLGSGSGADTQYF. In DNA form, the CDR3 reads TGCGCCAGCAGCTTGGGGAGCGGGAGCGGCGCAGATACGCAGTATTTT.

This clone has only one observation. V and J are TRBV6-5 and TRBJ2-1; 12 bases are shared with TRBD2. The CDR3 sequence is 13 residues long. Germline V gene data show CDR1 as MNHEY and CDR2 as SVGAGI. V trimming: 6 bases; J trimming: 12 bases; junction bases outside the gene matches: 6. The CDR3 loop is CASRGLAGEPQFF. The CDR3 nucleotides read TGTGCCAGCAGGGGACTAGCGGGTGAACCGCAGTTCTTC.

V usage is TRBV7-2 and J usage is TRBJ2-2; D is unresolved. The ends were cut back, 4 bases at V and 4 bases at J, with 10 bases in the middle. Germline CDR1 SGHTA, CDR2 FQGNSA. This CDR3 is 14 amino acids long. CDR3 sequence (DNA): TGTGCCAGCAGCTCTCCCAGGCGCACCGGGGAGCTGTTTTTT. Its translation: CASSSPRRTGELFF.

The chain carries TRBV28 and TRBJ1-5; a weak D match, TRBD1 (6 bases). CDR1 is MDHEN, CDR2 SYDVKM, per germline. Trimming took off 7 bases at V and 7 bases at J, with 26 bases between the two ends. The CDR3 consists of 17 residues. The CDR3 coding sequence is TGTGCCAGCACCTCGAGGGGGTCTTCGAACTTTCAACAGCCCCAGCATTTT. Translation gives CASTSRGSSNFQQPQHF. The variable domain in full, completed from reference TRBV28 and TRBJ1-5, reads DVKVTQSSRYLVKRTGEKVFLECVQDMDHENMFWYRQDPGLGLRLIYFSYDVKMKEKGDIPEGYSVSREKKERFSLILESASTNQTSMYLCASTSRGSSNFQQPQHFGDGTRLSIL.

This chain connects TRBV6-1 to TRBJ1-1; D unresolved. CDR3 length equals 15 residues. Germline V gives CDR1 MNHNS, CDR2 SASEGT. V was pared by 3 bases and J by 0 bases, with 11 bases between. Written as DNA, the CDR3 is TGTGCCAGCAGTGACCAAGGAGACCTGAACACTGAAGCTTTCTTT. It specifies CASSDQGDLNTEAFF.

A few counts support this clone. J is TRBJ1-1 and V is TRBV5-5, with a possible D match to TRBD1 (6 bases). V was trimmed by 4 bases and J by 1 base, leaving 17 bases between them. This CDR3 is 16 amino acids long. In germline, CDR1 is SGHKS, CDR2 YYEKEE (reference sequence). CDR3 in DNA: TGTGCCAGCAGCCAAAAATATCGACAGGCGAACACTGAAGCTTTCTTT. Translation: CASSQKYRQANTEAFF.

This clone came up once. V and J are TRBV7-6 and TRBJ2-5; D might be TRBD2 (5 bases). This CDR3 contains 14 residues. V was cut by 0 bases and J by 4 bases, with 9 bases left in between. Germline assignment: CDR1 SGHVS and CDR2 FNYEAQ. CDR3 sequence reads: CASSLATLGETQYF. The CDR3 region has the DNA TGTGCCAGCAGCTTAGCGACACTAGGAGAGACCCAGTACTTC.

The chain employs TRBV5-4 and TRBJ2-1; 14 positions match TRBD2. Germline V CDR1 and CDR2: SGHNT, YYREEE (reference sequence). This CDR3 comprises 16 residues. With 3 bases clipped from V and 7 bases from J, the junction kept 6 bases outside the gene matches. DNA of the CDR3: TGTGCCAGCAGCTCAAGACTAGCGGGAGGGACAAATGAGCAGTTCTTC. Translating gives CASSSRLAGGTNEQFF.

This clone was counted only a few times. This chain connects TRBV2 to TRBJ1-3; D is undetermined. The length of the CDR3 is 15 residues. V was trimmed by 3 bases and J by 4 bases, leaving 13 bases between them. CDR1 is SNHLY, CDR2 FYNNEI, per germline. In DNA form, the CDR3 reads TGTGCCAGCAGTGAGCTTCTGCTAGAGGGAAACACCATATATTTT. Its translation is CASSELLLEGNTIYF.

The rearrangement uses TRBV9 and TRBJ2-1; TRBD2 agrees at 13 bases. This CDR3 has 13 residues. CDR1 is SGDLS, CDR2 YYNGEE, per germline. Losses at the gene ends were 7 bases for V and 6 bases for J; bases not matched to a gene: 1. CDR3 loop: CASGLAGVNEQFF. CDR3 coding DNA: TGTGCCAGCGGACTAGCGGGAGTCAATGAGCAGTTCTTC.

The CDR3 nucleotides read TGCAGTGCTAGTCGGACTGAAGCTTTCTTT. The encoded protein is CSASRTEAFF. This chain uses TRBV20-1 with TRBJ1-1; D gene ambiguous. Germline V gene data show CDR1 as DFQATT and CDR2 as SNEGSKA (reference sequence). Trimming pared 3 bases from V and 5 bases from J, leaving 4 bases between. The CDR3 spans 10 residues.

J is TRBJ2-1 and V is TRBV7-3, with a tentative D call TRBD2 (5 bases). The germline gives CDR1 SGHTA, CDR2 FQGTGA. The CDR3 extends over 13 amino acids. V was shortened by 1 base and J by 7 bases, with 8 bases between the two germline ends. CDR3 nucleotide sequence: TGTGCCAGCAGCTTAATTCGGGAAAATGAGCAGTTCTTC. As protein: CASSLIRENEQFF.